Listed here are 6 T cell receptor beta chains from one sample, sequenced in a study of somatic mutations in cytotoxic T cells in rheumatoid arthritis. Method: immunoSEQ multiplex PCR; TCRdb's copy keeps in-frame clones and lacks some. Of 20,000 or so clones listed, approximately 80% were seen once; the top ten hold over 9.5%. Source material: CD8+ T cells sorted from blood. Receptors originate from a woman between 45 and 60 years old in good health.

CDR3 protein: CASSQRAGGADTQYF. In DNA form, the CDR3 reads TGCGCCAGCAGCCAGCGGGCAGGGGGAGCAGATACGCAGTATTTT. The V gene is TRBV4-1, the J gene TRBJ2-3; 7 positions agree with TRBD1. The germline V gene has CDR1 MGHRA and CDR2 YSYEKL. V lost 3 bases to trimming and J lost 4 bases; unmatched junction nucleotides: 7. The CDR3 loop spans 15 amino acids.

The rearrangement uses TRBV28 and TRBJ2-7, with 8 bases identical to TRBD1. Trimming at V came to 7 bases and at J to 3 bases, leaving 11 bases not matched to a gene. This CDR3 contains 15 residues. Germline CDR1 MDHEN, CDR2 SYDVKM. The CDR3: CASNPTGTGRYEQYF. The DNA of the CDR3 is TGTGCCAGCAATCCCACCGGGACAGGCCGCTACGAGCAGTACTTC.

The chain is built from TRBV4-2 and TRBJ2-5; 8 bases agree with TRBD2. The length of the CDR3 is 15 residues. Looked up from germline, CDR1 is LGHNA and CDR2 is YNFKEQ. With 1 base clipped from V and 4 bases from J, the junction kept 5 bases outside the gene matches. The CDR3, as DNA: TGTGCCAGCAGCCAAGTTCGGGAGGGAGGAGAGACCCAGTACTTC. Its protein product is CASSQVREGGETQYF.

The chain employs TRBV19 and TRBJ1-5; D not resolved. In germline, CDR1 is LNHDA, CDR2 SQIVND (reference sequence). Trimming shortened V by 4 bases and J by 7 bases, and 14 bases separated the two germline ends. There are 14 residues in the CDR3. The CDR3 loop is CASSKTQLPQPQHF. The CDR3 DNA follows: TGTGCCAGTAGTAAGACACAGCTTCCGCAGCCCCAGCATTTT.

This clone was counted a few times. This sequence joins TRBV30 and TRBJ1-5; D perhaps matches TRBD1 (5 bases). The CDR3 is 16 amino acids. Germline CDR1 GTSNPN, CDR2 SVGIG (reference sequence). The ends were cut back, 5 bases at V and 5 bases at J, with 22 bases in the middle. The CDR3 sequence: CAWAGPGLTADQPQHF. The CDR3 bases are TGTGCCTGGGCCGGACCGGGGTTGACAGCCGATCAGCCCCAGCATTTT.

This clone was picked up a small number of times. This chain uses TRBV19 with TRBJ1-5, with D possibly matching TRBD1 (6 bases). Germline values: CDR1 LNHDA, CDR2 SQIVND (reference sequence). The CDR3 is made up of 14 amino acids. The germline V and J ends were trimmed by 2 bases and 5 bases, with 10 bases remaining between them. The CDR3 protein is CASSIWAGDQPQHF. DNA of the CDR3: TGTGCCAGTAGTATATGGGCAGGGGATCAGCCCCAGCATTTT.